Listed here is a single T cell receptor (beta chain). CDR3 length: 17 residues. Trimming removed 2 bases at V and 6 bases at J, with 19 bases between. Germline-derived CDR1 and CDR2 are MNHNS and SASEGT. The data belong to a study of cytomegalovirus exposure and HLA in healthy donors. This PCR relied on a set of 60 Vbeta primers and 13 Jbeta primers. Sequencing was performed with immunoSEQ multiplex PCR; in TCRdb, only in-frame clones are kept and a portion is missing. The repertoire holds approximately 82,000 clones, 60% to 85% seen once, with roughly 1.7% in the top ten. This receptor was identified in a middle-aged man in good health and CMV-seronegative. The chain combines TRBV6-1 with TRBJ2-2; D possibly corresponds to TRBD2 (7 bases). What was sequenced was PBMCs. The CDR3 here is CASSEMGGASLPGELFF. In DNA form, the CDR3 reads TGTGCCAGCAGTGAAATGGGGGGGGCATCACTCCCCGGGGAGCTGTTTTTT.